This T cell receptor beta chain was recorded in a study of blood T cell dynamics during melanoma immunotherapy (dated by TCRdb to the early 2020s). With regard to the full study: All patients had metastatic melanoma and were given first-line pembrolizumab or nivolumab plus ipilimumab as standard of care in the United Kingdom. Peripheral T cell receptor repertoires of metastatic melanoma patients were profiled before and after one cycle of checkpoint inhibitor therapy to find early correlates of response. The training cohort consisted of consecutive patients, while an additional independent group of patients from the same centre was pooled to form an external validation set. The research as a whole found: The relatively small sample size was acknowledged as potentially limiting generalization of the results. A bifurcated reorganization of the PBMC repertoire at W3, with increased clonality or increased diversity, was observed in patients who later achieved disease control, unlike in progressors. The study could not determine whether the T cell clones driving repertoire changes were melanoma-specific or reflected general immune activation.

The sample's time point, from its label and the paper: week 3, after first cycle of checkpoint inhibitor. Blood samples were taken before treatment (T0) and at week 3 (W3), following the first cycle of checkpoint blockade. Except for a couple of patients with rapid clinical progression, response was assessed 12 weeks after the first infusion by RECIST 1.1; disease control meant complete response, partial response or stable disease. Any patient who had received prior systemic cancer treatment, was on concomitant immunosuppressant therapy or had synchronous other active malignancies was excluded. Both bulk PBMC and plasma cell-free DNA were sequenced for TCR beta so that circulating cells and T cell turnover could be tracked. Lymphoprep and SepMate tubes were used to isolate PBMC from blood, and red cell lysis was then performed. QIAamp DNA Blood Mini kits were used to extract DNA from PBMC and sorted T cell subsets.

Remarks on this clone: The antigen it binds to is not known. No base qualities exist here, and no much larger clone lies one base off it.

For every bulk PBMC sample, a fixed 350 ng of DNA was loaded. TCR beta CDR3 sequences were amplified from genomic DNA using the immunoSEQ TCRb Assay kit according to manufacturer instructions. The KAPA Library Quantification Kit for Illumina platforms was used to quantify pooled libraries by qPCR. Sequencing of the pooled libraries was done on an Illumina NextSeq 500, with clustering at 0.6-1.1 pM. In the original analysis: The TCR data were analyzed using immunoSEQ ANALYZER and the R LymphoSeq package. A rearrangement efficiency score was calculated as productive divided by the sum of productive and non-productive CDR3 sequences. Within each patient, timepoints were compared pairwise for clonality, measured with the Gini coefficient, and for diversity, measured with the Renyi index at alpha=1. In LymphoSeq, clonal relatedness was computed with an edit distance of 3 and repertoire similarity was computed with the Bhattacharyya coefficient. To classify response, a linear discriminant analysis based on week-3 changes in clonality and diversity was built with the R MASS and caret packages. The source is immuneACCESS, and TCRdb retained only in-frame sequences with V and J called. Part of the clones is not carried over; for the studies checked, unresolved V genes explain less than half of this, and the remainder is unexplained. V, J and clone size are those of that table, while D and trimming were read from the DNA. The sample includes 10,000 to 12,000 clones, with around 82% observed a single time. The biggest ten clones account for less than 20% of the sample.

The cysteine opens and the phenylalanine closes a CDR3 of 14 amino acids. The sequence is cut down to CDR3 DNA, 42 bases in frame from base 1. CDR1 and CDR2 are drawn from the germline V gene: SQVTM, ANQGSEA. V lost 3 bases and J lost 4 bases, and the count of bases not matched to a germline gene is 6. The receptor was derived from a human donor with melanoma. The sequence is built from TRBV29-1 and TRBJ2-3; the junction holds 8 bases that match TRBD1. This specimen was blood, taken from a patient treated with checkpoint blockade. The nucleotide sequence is TGCAGCGTTGAGAAACAGGGGGGCCCAGATACGCAGTATTTT. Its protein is CSVEKQGGPDTQYF.